The 8 T cell receptor beta chains presented below share a single source sample, sequenced in a study of Ad26.COV2.S vaccination and SARS-CoV-2 variants (dated by TCRdb to about 2021). What the treatment or condition label conveys for this sample: roughly 19 received Ad26.COV2.S at low or high dose, single or two shots; five or six received placebo; per-sample allocation not given. For vaccine and placebo recipients, repertoires were sequenced using samples collected on day 63 after the first injection. Receptor libraries were prepared by the immunoSEQ multiplex PCR assay. This is the immuneACCESS table as TCRdb keeps it, with only in-frame sequences that have V and J called. A part of the clones is gone; compared with another copy, unresolved V genes explain less than half, and the rest is unexplained. This sample is represented by about 350,000 clones; 85% of them were singletons. The ten largest clones add up to roughly 3.1% of the sample.

The specimen was peripheral blood, collected in a trial of Ad26.COV2.S vaccine versus placebo. Source of these receptors: a person aged 18 to 65 who received the Ad26.COV2.S COVID-19 vaccine or a placebo.

The chain employs TRBV3-1 (or the pseudogene TRBV3-2) and TRBJ2-7; a possible D gene is TRBD1 (6 bases). V gave up 3 bases and J gave up 6 bases, with 12 bases separating them. Per germline, CDR1 LGHDT and CDR2 YNNKEL (reference sequence). This CDR3 is 13 amino acids long. The CDR3 sequence is CASSQENRAEQYF. The CDR3 DNA reads TGTGCCAGCAGCCAGGAGAACAGGGCCGAGCAGTACTTC.

The rearrangement links TRBV7-2 to TRBJ2-5; D gene ambiguous. The germline V gene has CDR1 SGHTA and CDR2 FQGNSA. This CDR3 is 14 amino acids long. Trimming shortened V by 2 bases and J by 5 bases, and 12 bases separated the two germline ends. CDR3 sequence reads: CASSLLLAAETQYF. Written as DNA, the CDR3 is TGTGCCAGCAGCTTATTGCTGGCTGCCGAGACCCAGTACTTC.

This chain connects TRBV29-1 to TRBJ2-3; 8 bases fit TRBD2. The CDR3 contains 12 residues. Germline V gives CDR1 SQVTM, CDR2 ANQGSEA. CDR3 sequence (DNA): TGCACATTCGAGCGGGAGCCCCATACGCAGTATTTT. Translated, it gives CTFEREPHTQYF.

The chain couples TRBV9 to TRBJ1-1; D is undetermined. Per the germline V gene, CDR1 is SGDLS and CDR2 is YYNGEE. CDR3 length equals 16 residues. V was clipped by 0 bases and J by 3 bases, with 15 bases between them. The CDR3 region has the DNA TGTGCCAGCAGCGTAGGAGGAGGGTCGGCGGACACTGAAGCTTTCTTT. The encoded protein is CASSVGGGSADTEAFF.

Only one count was recorded for this clone. This sequence joins TRBV27 and TRBJ2-7; TRBD1 might be the D (5 bases). Germline CDR1 is MNHEY and CDR2 is SMNVEV (reference sequence). The ends were cut back, 0 bases at V and 5 bases at J, with 17 bases in the middle. The CDR3 spans 16 residues. As DNA, the CDR3 is TGTGCCAGCAGTTTATCCGTCCAGGGTGTGTTCCACGAGCAGTACTTC. Its translation: CASSLSVQGVFHEQYF.

The chain combines TRBV28 with TRBJ1-6, with 8 nucleotides matching TRBD1. This CDR3 is built from 19 residues. In germline, CDR1 is MDHEN, CDR2 SYDVKM. Losses at the gene ends were 3 bases for V and 8 bases for J; bases not matched to a gene: 18. CDR3 residues: CASSFRPGGMLRYDSPLHF. CDR3 in DNA: TGTGCCAGCAGTTTCCGCCCAGGGGGCATGCTTCGGTATGATTCACCCCTCCACTTT.

This clone was detected a few times. The genes are TRBV28 and TRBJ2-2; D gene unclear. Trimming pared 6 bases from V and 6 bases from J, leaving 8 bases between. This CDR3 is built from 12 residues. Germline CDR1 MDHEN, CDR2 SYDVKM. The CDR3 DNA follows: TGTGCCAGCAGCCCCGGACCCGGGGAGCTGTTTTTT. Its translation is CASSPGPGELFF.

The gene calls are TRBV9 and TRBJ2-1; D not resolved. Trimming removed 2 bases from V and 5 bases from J, with 11 bases in between. The CDR3 is 14 amino acids. From germline, CDR1 is SGDLS and CDR2 YYNGEE. Here the CDR3 reads CASSVRQPDNEQFF. For the CDR3, the DNA is TGTGCCAGCAGCGTCCGCCAGCCAGACAATGAGCAGTTCTTC.